This TCR beta chain originates from a study of blood T cell repertoires in COVID-19. The wider study: Researchers got acute and convalescent COVID-19 samples from the United States, Italy and Spain.

The germline gives CDR1 SGHTA, CDR2 FQGNSA. The V and J ends lost 5 bases and 0 bases respectively, with 13 bases between them. The CDR3 loop spans 15 amino acids. Study processing details: Researchers report that nucleated cell counts were estimated from reference gene primer amplification. Using immunoSEQ multiplex PCR, the repertoire was profiled, and TCRdb retains in-frame clones only, with some absent. The V and J calls and clone size are taken from that table; D and trimming were inferred from the DNA. The sample has about 44,000 clones, around 90% seen once. V usage is TRBV7-2 and J usage is TRBJ1-2, with no clear D. The receptor was isolated from a woman of 80 years or more in a cohort sampled during active or convalescent COVID-19. The sample consisted of peripheral blood. The CDR3 region has the DNA TGTGCCAGCAGCCCAGGTGCCAGAGCTAACTATGGCTACACCTTC. It is translated as CASSPGARANYGYTF.